A single sample is the source of the 13 T cell receptor beta chains below, sequenced in a study of identifying expanded T cells in peripheral blood. Sequenced by immunoSEQ multiplex PCR; TCRdb stores in-frame clones only, minus some. This sample has 60,000 to 65,000 clones; around four fifths occur once, and the top ten carry under 20%. The material sequenced was blood. The receptors originated from a person aged 18 to 70 in good health.

This clone is categorized as medium-sized. The V and J genes are TRBV6-6 and TRBJ1-1, with D perhaps matching TRBD1 (6 bases). The CDR3 is 14 amino acids. Trimming removed 6 bases at V and 6 bases at J, with 17 bases between. Germline V CDR1 and CDR2: MNHNY, SVGAGI (reference sequence). The CDR3 loop reads CASSTGGGRPEAFF. The CDR3 DNA reads as TGTGCCAGCAGCACGGGTGGGGGGCGGCCTGAAGCTTTCTTT.

The genes are TRBV14 and TRBJ2-5; 7 nucleotides agree with TRBD1. The germline CDR1 and CDR2 sequences are SGHDN and FVKESK. The CDR3 runs 14 residues. After removal of 3 bases from V and 4 bases from J, the junction contained 5 bases not matched to a gene. The CDR3 here is CASSHSQGIETQYF. In DNA form, the CDR3 reads TGTGCCAGCAGCCATTCACAGGGGATAGAGACCCAGTACTTC.

The chain uses TRBV30 and TRBJ2-3; D possibly corresponds to TRBD2 (6 bases). Germline lookup yields CDR1 GTSNPN and CDR2 SVGIG (reference sequence). The CDR3 totals 13 residues. Trimming removed 6 bases from V and 6 bases from J, with 16 bases in between. In DNA, the CDR3 is TGTGCCTGCTGGACCCCCGCGGGGGATACGCAGTATTTT. Its protein product is CACWTPAGDTQYF.

The chain has TRBV6-6 and TRBJ1-1, with unresolved D. This CDR3 region has 14 residues. Trimming shortened V by 7 bases and J by 1 base, and 13 bases separated the two germline ends. Germline CDR1 MNHNY, CDR2 SVGAGI (reference sequence). The CDR3 DNA reads as TGTGCCAGCATTGTCTCTGTGGGGAACACTGAAGCTTTCTTT. This translates into CASIVSVGNTEAFF.

J is TRBJ1-1 and V is TRBV30; D unresolved. V lost 4 bases to trimming and J lost 3 bases, with 9 bases between them. Per the germline V gene, CDR1 is GTSNPN and CDR2 is SVGIG (reference sequence). This CDR3 has 12 amino acids. In DNA form, the CDR3 reads TGTGCCTGGAATGGAGAAGACACTGAAGCTTTCTTT. Amino acids: CAWNGEDTEAFF.

The J gene is TRBJ1-6, the V gene TRBV4-3; unclear D gene. Germline CDR1 is LGHNA and CDR2 is YSLEER. Trimming removed 0 bases from V and 0 bases from J, with 12 bases in between. CDR3 size: 18 residues. The CDR3 sequence: CASSQDRTGSSYNSPLHF. The CDR3 nucleotides are TGCGCCAGCAGCCAAGATAGGACGGGGAGCTCCTATAATTCACCCCTCCACTTT.

The rearrangement joins TRBV7-7 to TRBJ1-1, with 8 bases matching TRBD1. This CDR3 contains 13 residues. Germline CDR1 reads SSHAT; CDR2 reads FNYEAQ (reference sequence). V gave up 5 bases and J gave up 11 bases; unmatched junction bases: 10. Written as DNA, the CDR3 is TGTGCCAGCAGCCCGACAGGGGCCGATGAGGCTTTCTTT. Protein product: CASSPTGADEAFF. Drawing the rest from reference TRBV7-7 and TRBJ1-1, the complete variable domain is GAGVSQSPRYKVTKRGQDVTLRCDPISSHATLYWYQQALGQGPEFLTYFNYEAQPDKSGLPSDRFSAERPEGSISTLTIQRTEQRDSAMYRCASSPTGADEAFFGQGTRLTVV.

This chain joins TRBV11-2 and TRBJ2-1; no reliable D call. Trimming stripped 1 base from V and 4 bases from J, with 8 bases between. Looked up from germline, CDR1 is SGHAT and CDR2 is FQNNGV. The CDR3 is 14 residues long. The CDR3 protein is CASSLGVVYNEQFF. DNA of the CDR3: TGTGCCAGCAGCTTAGGGGTGGTTTACAATGAGCAGTTCTTC.

The chain recombines TRBV18 with TRBJ2-2; D is perhaps TRBD2 (5 bases). The V end lost 3 bases, the J end lost 0 bases, and 11 bases lay between the germline ends. This CDR3 has 16 residues. The germline CDR1 and CDR2 sequences are KGHSH and LQKENI. The CDR3 region is CASSPRERANTGELFF. As DNA, the CDR3 is TGTGCCAGCTCACCGAGGGAGAGAGCGAACACCGGGGAGCTGTTTTTT.

The chain couples TRBV10-1 to TRBJ2-1; 12 bases align to TRBD2. Germline values: CDR1 WNHNN, CDR2 SYGVQD (reference sequence). The CDR3 covers 15 residues. V trimming: 4 bases; J trimming: 6 bases; junction bases outside the gene matches: 4. The CDR3 here is CASSAASGGVNEQFF. The CDR3 coding sequence is TGCGCCAGCAGTGCGGCTAGCGGGGGGGTCAATGAGCAGTTCTTC.

The chain recombines TRBV5-3 with TRBJ2-7; D perhaps matches TRBD1 (5 bases). TRBV5-3 is flagged as an ORF with uncertain function. V gave up 1 base and J gave up 0 bases, with 14 bases separating them. CDR3 size: 16 residues. The CDR3 sequence: CARSLSTRQGSYEQYV. In DNA, the CDR3 is TGTGCCAGAAGCTTGAGCACCCGGCAGGGCTCCTACGAGCAGTACGTC.

The chain links TRBV9 to TRBJ2-3; no clear D gene. The germline V gene encodes CDR1 SGDLS and CDR2 YYNGEE. The CDR3 is made up of 14 amino acids. With 3 bases removed from V and 0 bases from J, the gap between germline ends came to 8 bases. CDR3 sequence (DNA): TGTGCCAGCAGCGATACTACTAGCACAGATACGCAGTATTTT. Its translation is CASSDTTSTDTQYF.

V gene TRBV29-1 combines with J gene TRBJ2-7, with 10 positions matching TRBD2. Germline values: CDR1 SQVTM, CDR2 ANQGSEA. The junction had 6 bases not matched to a gene; V was cut back by 6 bases and J by 1 base. The CDR3 extends over 14 amino acids. The chain's CDR3 is CSVLSSGSSYEQYF. CDR3 DNA: TGCAGCGTCCTATCTAGCGGGAGTTCCTACGAGCAGTACTTC.